The clone carrying this T cell receptor beta chain turned up a few times. Its antigen is currently unknown. The CDR3 has 16 amino acids. The germline V gene encodes CDR1 SGHVS and CDR2 FQNEAQ. V was clipped by 0 bases and J by 0 bases, with 10 bases between them. This sample is drawn from a study of CD8+CD57+ T cells in acquired aplastic anemia. About the research overall: The average for DNA from sorted CD4+ and CD8+ cells was 3 to 3.5 ug.

Profiles of TCR beta VDJ and CDR3 were generated from a genomic DNA template. TCRdb redid the calling of the reads with MiXCR, one entry per CDR3 protein. Here the sample spans approximately 200,000 distinct CDR3 sequences, around 60% being singletons. Study results and caveats: Between patients and controls, about 30 CD8+ CDR3 sequences were found in common.

This TCR was recovered from a human donor in good health. This chain joins TRBV7-8 and TRBJ2-3; the D gene is possibly TRBD2 (5 bases). Sequencing was carried out using sorted CD4+, CD8+, or CD8+CD57+ T cells (not recorded which) from PBMCs. The CDR3 sequence: CASSLARGRSTDTQYF. CDR3 nucleotide sequence: TGTGCCAGCAGCTTAGCACGGGGTCGAAGCACAGATACGCAGTATTTT.